This TCR beta chain was sequenced in a study of neurological immune-mediated disorders. This CDR3 is 13 amino acids long. Deletions cut 4 bases from V and 7 bases from J, with 12 bases between. Germline CDR1 reads SGHRS; CDR2 reads YFSETQ. Study-wide results and limits: The greatest degree of TCR clonal expansion was observed in HTLV-1-associated myelopathy, with the lowest in multiple sclerosis, below that of healthy controls.

This clonotype was recorded at least ten times. Its antigen is unknown. A single record per CDR3 protein comes from TCRdb applying MiXCR to the 5' RACE reads. The sample lists 70,000 to 75,000 distinct CDR3 sequences; approximately 14% were seen once. Time point in this sample: longitudinal time-point 1 (baseline). The sample was PBMCs. The chain combines TRBV5-1 with TRBJ2-1; tentatively, D is TRBD1 or TRBD2 (5 bases each). The TCR comes from a female donor with HTLV-1-associated myelopathy (HAM/TSP). CDR3 nucleotides: TGCGCCAGCAGCGTCGGGACGAGAAATGAGCAGTTCTTC. It encodes CASSVGTRNEQFF.